Following are 20 T cell receptor beta chains from one sample sequenced in a study of post-analysis software for immune sequencing data. Every TCR beta cDNA library bore unique molecular identifiers. TCRdb re-analysed the PCR reads in MiXCR, keeping a single row per CDR3 protein. The sample gives under 200,000 distinct CDR3 sequences, approximately 35% of which show up once; under 30% is in the top ten. The sequences come from blood, collected after autologous hematopoietic stem cell transplantation. The source of these receptors is a girl aged 5 to 17 with multiple sclerosis.

Points on this clonotype: One end of the junction does not line up with germline, which may come from a read error. The gene calls are TRBV6-5 and TRBJ1-2; no clear D. Germline CDR1 reads MNHEY; CDR2 reads SVGAGI. The CDR3 is 13 amino acids. CDR3 in amino acids: CASTSPGVYDYTF. As DNA, the CDR3 is TGTGCCAGCACCTCACCTGGGGTCTATGACTACACCTTC.

The chain joins TRBV14 to TRBJ1-2; D is unresolved. Germline lookup yields CDR1 SGHDN and CDR2 FVKESK. Trimming removed 4 bases at V and 8 bases at J, with 14 bases between. The CDR3 is 13 amino acids. The CDR3 loop reads CASSPPLGLGYTF. The DNA of the CDR3 is TGTGCCAGCAGCCCTCCTTTGGGGTTGGGCTACACCTTC.

The CDR3 loop reads CAWSHQGEQYF. Here the CDR3 DNA reads TGTGCCTGGAGTCACCAGGGCGAGCAGTACTTC. The chain recombines TRBV30 with TRBJ2-5; D might be TRBD1 (5 bases). The assigned J gene may be wrong: the sequence end matches TRBJ2-7 better. The germline gives CDR1 GTSNPN, CDR2 SVGIG (reference sequence). The CDR3 has 11 amino acids.

The genes are TRBV7-8 and TRBJ2-1, with 11 bases fitting TRBD2. Trimming took 2 bases from V and 8 from J; bases not matched to a gene: 8. The germline gives CDR1 SGHVS, CDR2 FQNEAQ. The CDR3 has 16 residues. The CDR3 here is CASSLYTSGSWDEQFF. The CDR3 DNA reads TGTGCCAGCAGCTTATACACTAGCGGGAGTTGGGATGAGCAGTTCTTC.

The chain has TRBV5-1 and TRBJ2-7; TRBD2 matches at 7 bases. Germline values: CDR1 SGHRS, CDR2 YFSETQ. CDR3 length equals 15 residues. The V segment lost 3 bases and the J segment 6 bases; nucleotides outside the gene matches: 12. CDR3 sequence: CASSWEGGTLSEQYF. CDR3 in DNA: TGCGCCAGCAGCTGGGAGGGAGGAACACTATCCGAGCAGTACTTC.

There are a few counts of this clonotype. The chain employs TRBV27 and TRBJ2-1; no reliable D call. The V and J ends lost 7 bases and 8 bases respectively, with 9 bases between them. Germline CDR1 MNHEY, CDR2 SMNVEV (reference sequence). CDR3 length equals 11 residues. The DNA for the CDR3 is TGTGCCAGCACCTTGGGGTATGAGCAGTTCTTC. It yields the protein CASTLGYEQFF.

The table lists this clonotype with a few counts. V gene TRBV10-3 combines with J gene TRBJ2-3, with 13 bases identical to TRBD2. The junction had 2 bases not matched to a gene; V was cut back by 0 bases and J by 2 bases. Germline lookup yields CDR1 ENHRY and CDR2 SYGVKD. The length of the CDR3 is 17 residues. The CDR3 protein is CAISESTSGRLTDTQYF. Here the CDR3 DNA reads TGTGCCATCAGTGAGTCGACTAGCGGGAGGCTCACAGATACGCAGTATTTT.

The chain is built from TRBV5-1 and TRBJ2-1; TRBD1 matches 9 bases. The CDR3 consists of 15 residues. With V trimmed by 2 bases and J by 5 bases, 5 bases remained unmatched. Germline CDR1 and CDR2: SGHRS and YFSETQ. In nucleotides, the CDR3 is TGCGCCAGCAGCTTTGGGGACAGGGTGAACAATGAGCAGTTCTTC. Protein product: CASSFGDRVNNEQFF. Based on the CDR3 plus reference TRBV5-1 and TRBJ2-1, the full variable domain is KAGVTQTPRYLIKTRGQQVTLSCSPISGHRSVSWYQQTPGQGLQFLFEYFSETQRNKGNFPGRFSGRQFSNSRSEMNVSTLELGDSALYLCASSFGDRVNNEQFFGPGTRLTVL.

The V and J genes are TRBV7-8 and TRBJ2-3; tentatively, D is TRBD2 (5 bases). The CDR3 runs 16 residues. Deletions cut 2 bases from V and 0 bases from J, with 12 bases between. Per germline, CDR1 SGHVS and CDR2 FQNEAQ. The CDR3 DNA follows: TGTGCCAGCAGCTTACCACAGAGGACTAGCACAGATACGCAGTATTTT. This encodes CASSLPQRTSTDTQYF.

This clonotype has at least ten counts. This rearrangement joins TRBV2 to TRBJ2-5; D possibly matches TRBD1 or TRBD2 (5 bases each). Trimming removed 8 bases at V and 2 bases at J, with 15 bases between. The CDR3 extends over 14 amino acids. Germline loops: CDR1 SNHLY, CDR2 FYNNEI. The CDR3 region is CASLWDERQETQYF. CDR3 nucleotide sequence: TGTGCCAGCCTCTGGGACGAGAGGCAAGAGACCCAGTACTTC.

Worth noting for this clonotype: A single base separates this from a much larger clone, so it may be a read error. This chain links TRBV28 with TRBJ1-1, with 8 bases that match TRBD1. Germline assignment: CDR1 MDHEN and CDR2 SYDVKM. The CDR3 spans 18 residues. Trimming cost V 3 bases and J 0 bases; bases outside gene matches: 12. The DNA of the CDR3 is TGTGCCAGCAGTTTGCTGACCCGGGACAGGAAGATGAACACTGAAGCTTTCTTT. It encodes CASSLLTRDRKMNTEAFF.

The gene calls are TRBV29-1 and TRBJ1-2; TRBD1 matches at 11 bases. Germline CDR1 is SQVTM and CDR2 is ANQGSEA. The length of the CDR3 is 11 residues. V dropped 4 bases and J dropped 8; count of bases not matched to a gene: 0. CDR3 bases: TGCAGCGTTGGGACAGGGGGCGGCTACACCTTC. Residues: CSVGTGGGYTF.

As to this clonotype: A junction boundary mismatches the germline segment, possibly from a read error. The V call is TRBV7-2, the J call TRBJ2-7, with 7 nucleotides matching TRBD2. The CDR3 spans 14 residues. Germline CDR1 is SGHTA and CDR2 is FQGNSA. The CDR3 loop reads CVSRLGAGRNEQYF. The CDR3 DNA follows: TGTGTCAGCCGCTTAGGAGCGGGACGGAACGAGCAGTACTTC. Full variable domain (missing parts from reference TRBV7-2 and TRBJ2-7): GAGVSQSPSNKVTEKGKDVELRCDPISGHTALYWYRQSLGQGLEFLIYFQGNSAPDKSGLPSDRFSAERTGGSVSTLTIQRTQQEDSAVYLCVSRLGAGRNEQYFGPGTRLTVT.

For the CDR3, the DNA is TGTGCCAGCAGTTACGCTGAGGGGCGAAATCAGCCCCAGCATTTT. Protein product: CASSYAEGRNQPQHF. The rearrangement links TRBV6-6 to TRBJ1-5; D possibly corresponds to TRBD1 (5 bases). This CDR3 is built from 15 residues. Trimming shortened V by 2 bases and J by 4 bases, and 12 bases separated the two germline ends. Germline lookup yields CDR1 MNHNY and CDR2 SVGAGI (reference sequence).

This clonotype was detected only a few times. V usage is TRBV6-5 and J usage is TRBJ2-4, with TRBD2 matching over 7 bases. Germline CDR1 reads MNHEY; CDR2 reads SVGAGI. The J segment lost 9 bases and the V segment lost 5 bases, leaving 10 bases of the junction unmatched. The CDR3 is 14 amino acids. CDR3 sequence (DNA): TGTGCCAGCAGTCTAGGGCGGGAGCGGGGCATTCAGTACTTC. It codes for CASSLGRERGIQYF.

The chain recombines TRBV6-5 with TRBJ1-5, with 8 bases matching TRBD1. The J segment lost 6 bases and the V segment lost 6 bases, leaving 7 bases of the junction unmatched. CDR1 MNHEY and CDR2 SVGAGI come from the germline V gene. The CDR3 contains 14 residues. The CDR3 loop is CASRGQGWGQPQHF. For the CDR3, the DNA is TGTGCCAGCAGAGGACAGGGCTGGGGTCAGCCCCAGCATTTT.

This clonotype turned up a few times. The rearrangement joins TRBV20-1 to TRBJ2-5, with a possible D match to TRBD1 (6 bases). Trimming took 5 bases from V and 0 from J, leaving 16 bases between them. The CDR3 consists of 15 residues. Germline V gene sequence: CDR1 DFQATT, CDR2 SNEGSKA (reference sequence). CDR3: CSARPGTSYQETQYF. Here the CDR3 DNA reads TGCAGTGCTCGTCCCGGGACATCGTACCAAGAGACCCAGTACTTC.

V gene TRBV3-1 combines with J gene TRBJ2-1, with 9 positions matching TRBD2. The J segment lost 5 bases and the V segment lost 0 bases, leaving 11 bases of the junction unmatched. From germline, CDR1 is LGHDT and CDR2 YNNKEL (reference sequence). The CDR3 is 18 residues long. The DNA of the CDR3 is TGTGCCAGCAGCCAAGAAAGTGAGGCGGGAGGGAGTAACAATGAGCAGTTCTTC. Translation gives CASSQESEAGGSNNEQFF.

This clonotype was seen only once. J is TRBJ1-1 and V is TRBV7-9; no firm D call. CDR3 size: 13 residues. Germline CDR1 SEHNR, CDR2 FQNEAQ (reference sequence). V shed 3 bases and J shed 6 bases, with 11 bases lying between them. CDR3 amino acids: CASSLVSGAEAFF. CDR3 nucleotides: TGTGCCAGCAGCTTGGTCAGCGGGGCTGAAGCTTTCTTT.

This clonotype was counted between two and nine times. CDR3 residues: CSARDLLLPGTDTQYF. The DNA for the CDR3 is TGCAGTGCTAGAGATCTCTTGCTCCCAGGCACAGATACGCAGTATTTT. The rearrangement links TRBV20-1 to TRBJ2-3; D remains unclear. The CDR3 runs 16 residues. Germline CDR1 reads DFQATT; CDR2 reads SNEGSKA (reference sequence). With 0 bases removed from V and 1 base from J, the gap between germline ends came to 14 bases.